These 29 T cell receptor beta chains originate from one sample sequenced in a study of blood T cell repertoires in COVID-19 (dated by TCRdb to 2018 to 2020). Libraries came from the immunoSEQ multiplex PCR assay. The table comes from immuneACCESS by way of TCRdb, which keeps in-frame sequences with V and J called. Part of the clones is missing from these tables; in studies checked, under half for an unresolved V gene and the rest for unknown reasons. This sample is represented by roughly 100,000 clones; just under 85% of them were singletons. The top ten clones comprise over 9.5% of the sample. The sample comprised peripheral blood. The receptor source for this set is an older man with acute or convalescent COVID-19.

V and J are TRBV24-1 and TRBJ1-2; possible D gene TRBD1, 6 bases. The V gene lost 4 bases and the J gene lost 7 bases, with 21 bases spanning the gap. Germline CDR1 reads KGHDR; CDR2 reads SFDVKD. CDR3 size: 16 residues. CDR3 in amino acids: CATSDLLRGAPSGYTF. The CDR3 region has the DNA TGTGCCACCAGTGACTTATTGCGGGGGGCGCCTTCTGGCTACACCTTC.

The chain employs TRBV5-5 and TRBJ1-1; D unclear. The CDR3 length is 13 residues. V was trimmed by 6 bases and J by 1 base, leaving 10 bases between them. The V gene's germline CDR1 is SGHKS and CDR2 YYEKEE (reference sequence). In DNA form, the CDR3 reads TGTGCCAGCACGGGGTACTCGAACACTGAAGCTTTCTTT. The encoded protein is CASTGYSNTEAFF.

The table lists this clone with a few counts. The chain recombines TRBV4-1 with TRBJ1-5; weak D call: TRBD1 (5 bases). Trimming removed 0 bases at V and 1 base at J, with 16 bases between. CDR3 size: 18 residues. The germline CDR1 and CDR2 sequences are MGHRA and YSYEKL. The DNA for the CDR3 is TGCGCCAGCAGCCAAGATACGGTTGGGGGGGAAAGCAATCAGCCCCAGCATTTT. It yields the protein CASSQDTVGGESNQPQHF.

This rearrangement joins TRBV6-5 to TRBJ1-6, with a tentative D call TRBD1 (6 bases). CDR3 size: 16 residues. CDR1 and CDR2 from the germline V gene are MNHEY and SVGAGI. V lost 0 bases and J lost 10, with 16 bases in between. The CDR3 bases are TGTGCCAGCAGTTACTCGATGGGACAATCGGGGTCACCCCTCCACTTT. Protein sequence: CASSYSMGQSGSPLHF.

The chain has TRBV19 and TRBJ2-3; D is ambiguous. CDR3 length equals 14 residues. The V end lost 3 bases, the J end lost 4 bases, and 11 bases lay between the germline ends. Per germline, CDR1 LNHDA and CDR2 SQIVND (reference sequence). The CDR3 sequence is CASSMSGVADTQYF. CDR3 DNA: TGTGCCAGTAGTATGAGTGGAGTCGCAGATACGCAGTATTTT. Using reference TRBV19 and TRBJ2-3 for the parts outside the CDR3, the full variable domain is DGGITQSPKYLFRKEGQNVTLSCEQNLNHDAMYWYRQDPGQGLRLIYYSQIVNDFQKGDIAEGYSVSREKKESFPLTVTSAQKNPTAFYLCASSMSGVADTQYFGPGTRLTVL.

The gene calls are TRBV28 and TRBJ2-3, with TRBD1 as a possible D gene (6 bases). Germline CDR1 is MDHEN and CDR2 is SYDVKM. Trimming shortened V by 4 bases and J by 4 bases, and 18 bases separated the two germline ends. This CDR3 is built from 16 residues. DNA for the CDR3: TGTGCCAGCAGTTACCAGGGGCCGTCTGCGGCAGATACGCAGTATTTT. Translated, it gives CASSYQGPSAADTQYF.

The CDR3 DNA sequence: TGTGCCAGCAGCGTAGCTACTGGGGGCGGGTTCGCTGAAGCTTTCTTT. Translating gives CASSVATGGGFAEAFF. The chain is built from TRBV9 and TRBJ1-1; D possibly corresponds to TRBD1 (6 bases). The CDR3 sequence is 16 residues long. The germline CDR1 and CDR2 sequences are SGDLS and YYNGEE. Trimming cost V 0 bases and J 6 bases, with 18 bases left between them. The entire variable domain, with the rest obtained from reference TRBV9 and TRBJ1-1, is as follows: DSGVTQTPKHLITATGQRVTLRCSPRSGDLSVYWYQQSLDQGLQFLIQYYNGEERAKGNILERFSAQQFPDLHSELNLSSLELGDSALYFCASSVATGGGFAEAFFGQGTRLTVV.

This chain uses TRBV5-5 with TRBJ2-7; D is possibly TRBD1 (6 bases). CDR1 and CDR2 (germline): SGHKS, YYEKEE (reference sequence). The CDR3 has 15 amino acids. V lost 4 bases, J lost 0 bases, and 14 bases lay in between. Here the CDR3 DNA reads TGTGCCAGCAGCCGCGACAGGTCCGTCTCCTACGAGCAGTACTTC. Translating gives CASSRDRSVSYEQYF.

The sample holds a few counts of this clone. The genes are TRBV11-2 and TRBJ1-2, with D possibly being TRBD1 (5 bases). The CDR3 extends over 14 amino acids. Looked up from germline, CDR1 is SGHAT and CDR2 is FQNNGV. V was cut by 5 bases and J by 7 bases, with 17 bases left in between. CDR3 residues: CASSQNLRVGGYTF. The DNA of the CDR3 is TGTGCCAGCAGCCAGAACCTCAGGGTGGGTGGCTACACCTTC. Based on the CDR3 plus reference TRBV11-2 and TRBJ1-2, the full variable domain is EAGVAQSPRYKIIEKRQSVAFWCNPISGHATLYWYQQILGQGPKLLIQFQNNGVVDDSQLPKDRFSAERLKGVDSTLKIQPAKLEDSAVYLCASSQNLRVGGYTFGSGTRLTVV.

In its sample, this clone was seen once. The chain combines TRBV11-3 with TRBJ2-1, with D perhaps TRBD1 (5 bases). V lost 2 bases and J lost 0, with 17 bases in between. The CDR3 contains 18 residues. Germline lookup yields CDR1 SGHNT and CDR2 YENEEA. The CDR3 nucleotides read TGTGCCAGCAGCTTATCCCAAAAGGGGTTTCGCTCCTACAATGAGCAGTTCTTC. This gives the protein CASSLSQKGFRSYNEQFF. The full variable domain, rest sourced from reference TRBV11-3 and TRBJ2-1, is EAGVVQSPRYKIIEKKQPVAFWCNPISGHNTLYWYLQNLGQGPELLIRYENEEAVDDSQLPKDRFSAERLKGVDSTLKIQPAELGDSAVYLCASSLSQKGFRSYNEQFFGPGTRLTVL.

CDR3 loop: CASSPSTRSSYNEQFF. As DNA, the CDR3 is TGTGCCAGCAGCCCGTCAACTCGGAGCTCCTACAATGAGCAGTTCTTC. V and J are TRBV7-9 and TRBJ2-1; D ambiguous. Trimming shortened V by 5 bases and J by 0 bases, and 14 bases separated the two germline ends. This CDR3 is 16 amino acids long. Germline lookup yields CDR1 SEHNR and CDR2 FQNEAQ (reference sequence).

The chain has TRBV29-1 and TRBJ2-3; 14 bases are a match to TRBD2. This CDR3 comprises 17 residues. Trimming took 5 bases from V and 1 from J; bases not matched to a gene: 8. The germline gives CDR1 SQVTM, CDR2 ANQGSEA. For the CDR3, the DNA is TGCAGCGTTCGGGGGACTAGCGGGAGTAGAGGCACAGATACGCAGTATTTT. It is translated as CSVRGTSGSRGTDTQYF.

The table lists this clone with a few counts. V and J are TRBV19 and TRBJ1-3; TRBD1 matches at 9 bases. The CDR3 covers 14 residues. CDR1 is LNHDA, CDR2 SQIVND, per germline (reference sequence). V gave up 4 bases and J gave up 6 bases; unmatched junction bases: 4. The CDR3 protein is CASSTGQGQNTIYF. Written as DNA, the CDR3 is TGTGCCAGTAGTACCGGACAGGGGCAAAACACCATATATTTT.

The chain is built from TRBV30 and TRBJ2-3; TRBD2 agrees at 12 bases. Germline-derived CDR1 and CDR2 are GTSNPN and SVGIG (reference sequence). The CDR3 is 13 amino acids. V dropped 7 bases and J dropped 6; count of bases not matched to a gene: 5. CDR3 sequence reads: CALTSGRTDTQYF. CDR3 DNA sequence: TGTGCCTTGACTAGCGGGAGAACCGATACGCAGTATTTT.

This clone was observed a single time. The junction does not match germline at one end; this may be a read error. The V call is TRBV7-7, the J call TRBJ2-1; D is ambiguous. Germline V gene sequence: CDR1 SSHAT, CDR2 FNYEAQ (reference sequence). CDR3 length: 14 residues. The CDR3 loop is CASSPSFSVNEQFF. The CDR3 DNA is TGTGCTAGCAGCCCTAGTTTTTCAGTGAATGAGCAGTTCTTC.

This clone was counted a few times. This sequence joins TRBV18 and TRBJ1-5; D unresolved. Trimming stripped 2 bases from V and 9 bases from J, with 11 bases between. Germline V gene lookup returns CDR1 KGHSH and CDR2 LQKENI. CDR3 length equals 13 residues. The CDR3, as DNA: TGTGCCAGCTCACCAATGCCCGGCGGGCCCCAGCATTTT. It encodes CASSPMPGGPQHF.

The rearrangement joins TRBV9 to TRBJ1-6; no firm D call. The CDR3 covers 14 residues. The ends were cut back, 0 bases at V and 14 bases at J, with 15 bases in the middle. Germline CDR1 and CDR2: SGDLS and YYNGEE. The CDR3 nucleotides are TGTGCCAGCAGCGTAGCGCGCGGGCCCGAGGCCCTCCACTTT. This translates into CASSVARGPEALHF.

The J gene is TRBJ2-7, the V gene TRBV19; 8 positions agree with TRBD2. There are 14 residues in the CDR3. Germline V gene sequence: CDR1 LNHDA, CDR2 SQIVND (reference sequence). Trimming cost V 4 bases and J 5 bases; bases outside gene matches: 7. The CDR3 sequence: CASSTGLAGHEQYF. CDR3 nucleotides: TGTGCCAGTAGTACCGGACTAGCAGGCCACGAGCAGTACTTC.

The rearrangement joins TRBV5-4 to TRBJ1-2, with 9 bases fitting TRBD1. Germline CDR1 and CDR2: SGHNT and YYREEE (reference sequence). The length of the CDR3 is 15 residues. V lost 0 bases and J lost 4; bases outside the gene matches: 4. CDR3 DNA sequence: TGTGCCAGCAGCTTGGGGACAGGGGAAAGCTATGGCTACACCTTC. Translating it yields CASSLGTGESYGYTF.

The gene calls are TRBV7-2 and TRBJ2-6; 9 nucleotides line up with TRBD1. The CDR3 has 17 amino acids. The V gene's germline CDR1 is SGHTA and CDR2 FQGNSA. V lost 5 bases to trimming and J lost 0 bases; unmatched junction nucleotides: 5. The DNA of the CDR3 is TGTGCCAGCAGCCGGTTGACAGGGGGCTCTGGGGCCAACGTCCTGACTTTC. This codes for CASSRLTGGSGANVLTF.

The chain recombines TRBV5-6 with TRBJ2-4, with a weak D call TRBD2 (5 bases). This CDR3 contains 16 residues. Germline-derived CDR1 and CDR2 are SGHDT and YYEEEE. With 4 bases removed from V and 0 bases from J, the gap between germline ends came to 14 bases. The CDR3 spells CASSLTRNLAKNIQYF. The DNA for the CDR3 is TGTGCCAGCAGCCTAACTAGAAACCTAGCCAAAAACATTCAGTACTTC.

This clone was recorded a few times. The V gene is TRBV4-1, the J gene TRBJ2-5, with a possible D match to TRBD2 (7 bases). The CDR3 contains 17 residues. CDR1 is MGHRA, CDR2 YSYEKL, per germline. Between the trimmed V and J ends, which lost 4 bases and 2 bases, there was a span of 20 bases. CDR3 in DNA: TGCGCCAGCAGCCGATTGGCCACGCGGGGGCAGCAAGAGACCCAGTACTTC. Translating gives CASSRLATRGQQETQYF.

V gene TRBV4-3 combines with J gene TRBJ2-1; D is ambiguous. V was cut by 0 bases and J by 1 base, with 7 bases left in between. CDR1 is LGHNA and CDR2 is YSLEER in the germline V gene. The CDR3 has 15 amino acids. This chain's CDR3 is CASSQERYSYNEQFF. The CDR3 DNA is TGCGCCAGCAGCCAAGAGCGGTATTCCTACAATGAGCAGTTCTTC.

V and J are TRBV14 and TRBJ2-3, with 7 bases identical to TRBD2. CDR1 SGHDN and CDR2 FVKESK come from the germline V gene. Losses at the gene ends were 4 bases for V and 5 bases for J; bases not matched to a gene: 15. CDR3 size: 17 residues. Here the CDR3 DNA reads TGTGCCAGCAGCCGATTTGGTAGCGGGCCATGGGGAGATACGCAGTATTTT. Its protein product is CASSRFGSGPWGDTQYF.

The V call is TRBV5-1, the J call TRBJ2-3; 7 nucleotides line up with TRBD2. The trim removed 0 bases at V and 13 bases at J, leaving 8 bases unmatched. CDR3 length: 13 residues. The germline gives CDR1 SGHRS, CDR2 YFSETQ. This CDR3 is CASSLGEAGFKYF. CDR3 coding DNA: TGCGCCAGCAGCTTGGGGGAAGCGGGATTTAAGTATTTT.

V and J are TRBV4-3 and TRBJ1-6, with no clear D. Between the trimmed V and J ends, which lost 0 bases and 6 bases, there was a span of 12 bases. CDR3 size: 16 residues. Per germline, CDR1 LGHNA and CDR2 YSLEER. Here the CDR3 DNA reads TGCGCCAGCAGCCAAGAAGGTGGCAGGTCTAATTCACCCCTCCACTTT. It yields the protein CASSQEGGRSNSPLHF.

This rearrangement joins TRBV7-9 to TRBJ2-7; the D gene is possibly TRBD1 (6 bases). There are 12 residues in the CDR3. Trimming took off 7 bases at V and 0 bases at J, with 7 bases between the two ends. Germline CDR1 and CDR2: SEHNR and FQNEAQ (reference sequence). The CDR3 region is CASMGHSYEQYF. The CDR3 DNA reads TGTGCCAGCATGGGACACTCCTACGAGCAGTACTTC.

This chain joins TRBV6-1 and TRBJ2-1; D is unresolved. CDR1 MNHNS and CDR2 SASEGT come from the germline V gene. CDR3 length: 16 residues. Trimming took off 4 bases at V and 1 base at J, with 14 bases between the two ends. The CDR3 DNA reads TGTGCCAGCAGTGGCCTTGAGGCAGCTTCCTACAATGAGCAGTTCTTC. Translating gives CASSGLEAASYNEQFF.

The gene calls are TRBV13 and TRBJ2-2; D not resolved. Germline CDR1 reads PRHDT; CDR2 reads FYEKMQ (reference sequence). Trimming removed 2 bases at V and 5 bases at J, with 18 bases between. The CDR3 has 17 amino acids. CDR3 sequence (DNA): TGTGCCAGCAGCTTAAGGAGCGAAAGGTTAGGAACCGGGGAGCTGTTTTTT. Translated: CASSLRSERLGTGELFF.